Listed below are T cell receptor beta chains from one sample, sequenced in a study of shared clonotypes between healthy human individuals. TCRdb keeps only in-frame clones here, not all; method: immunoSEQ multiplex PCR. In the table there are over a million clones, roughly 96% of which are singletons. The sequenced material came from naive CD4+ T cells sorted from blood. These receptors were collected from a young man in good health. Each CDR3 is given with its conserved first and last residue. The size entry is marked missing in some rows and otherwise reads once, few, many or a size class.

abundance	v_gene	j_gene	CDR3aa
NA	TRBV5-6	TRBJ1-1	CASSPPAFSEGIPEAFF
NA	TRBV27	TRBJ2-7	CASSLKGARRGVSYEQYF
once	TRBV23-1	TRBJ1-2	CASSQSAGASGYTF
NA	TRBV2	TRBJ2-3	CASSATSGRWADTQYF
NA	TRBV2	TRBJ2-2	CASSESGAANTGELFF
NA	TRBV13	TRBJ2-1	CASSLGQGLGNEQFF
NA	TRBV7-2	TRBJ2-1	CASSQGLVSSYNEQFF
NA	TRBV27	TRBJ2-5	CASSEYQETQYF
NA	TRBV28	TRBJ2-1	CASSRSMINEQFF
NA	TRBV2	TRBJ2-4	CASSRGTVVTKNIQYF
NA	TRBV7-9	TRBJ1-1	CASSFLTAAGAFF
NA	TRBV29-1	TRBJ2-5	CSVEGGAETQYF
NA	TRBV6-1	TRBJ2-3	CASQTSGKNRDTQYF
NA	TRBV5-8	TRBJ2-5	CASSHPTGRETQYF
once	TRBV18	TRBJ1-2	CASSITGGEGYTF
NA	TRBV5-1	TRBJ2-3	CASSLGLADRTDTQYF
once	TRBV15	TRBJ1-2	CATSREGGNYGYTF
NA	TRBV7-6	TRBJ1-2	CASSATGTGYGYTF
once	TRBV27	TRBJ2-1	CASSRGSGRSSYNEQFF
NA	TRBV19	TRBJ2-5	CASLSGSSQYF
once	TRBV4-3	TRBJ1-1	CASSQGTYNTEAFF
NA	TRBV11-2	TRBJ2-7	CASSLRLLYEQYF
NA	TRBV11-2	TRBJ1-2	CASSLLGVALYGYTF
NA	TRBV7-2	TRBJ2-1	CASSFRRGSFNEQFF
NA	TRBV7-6	TRBJ2-1	CASSPPGLTNLYEQFF
NA	TRBV6-1	TRBJ2-7	CASRVEPYEQYF
once	TRBV6-5	TRBJ2-1	CASRTGEAYNEQFF
NA	TRBV5-1	TRBJ2-1	CASSSGLAEAKEQFF
NA	TRBV30	TRBJ2-5	CAWSGTSGRLETQYF
NA	TRBV7-2	TRBJ2-7	CASSLPGLSSYEQYF
NA	TRBV18	TRBJ1-1	CASSPRTGEAFF
NA	TRBV7-9	TRBJ1-3	CASTLGGGWAGNTIYF
NA	TRBV5-5	TRBJ1-1	CASSPVGNTEAFF
NA	TRBV18	TRBJ2-5	CASSPPRSGRMGRETQYF
NA	TRBV5-1	TRBJ2-7	CASSLGFSGNYEQYF
NA	TRBV6-5	TRBJ2-7	CASSNGGHFSYEQYF
NA	TRBV11-2	TRBJ2-3	CASSRAPPGQGEGTQYF
few	TRBV7-9	TRBJ2-7	CASSLVSYEQYF
NA	TRBV12-5	TRBJ2-2	CASGPGTTGELFF
NA	TRBV28	TRBJ2-1	CASIYAGTAYNEQFF
NA	TRBV29-1	TRBJ1-1	CSVFGEGALMNTEAFF
once	TRBV27	TRBJ2-5	CASSLRGLAAVYSETQYF
NA	TRBV7-9	TRBJ1-5	CASSLHGGYASNQPQHF
NA	TRBV5-5	TRBJ2-3	CASSSDTDTQYF
NA	TRBV19	TRBJ2-1	CASTPGLAGGPGEQFF